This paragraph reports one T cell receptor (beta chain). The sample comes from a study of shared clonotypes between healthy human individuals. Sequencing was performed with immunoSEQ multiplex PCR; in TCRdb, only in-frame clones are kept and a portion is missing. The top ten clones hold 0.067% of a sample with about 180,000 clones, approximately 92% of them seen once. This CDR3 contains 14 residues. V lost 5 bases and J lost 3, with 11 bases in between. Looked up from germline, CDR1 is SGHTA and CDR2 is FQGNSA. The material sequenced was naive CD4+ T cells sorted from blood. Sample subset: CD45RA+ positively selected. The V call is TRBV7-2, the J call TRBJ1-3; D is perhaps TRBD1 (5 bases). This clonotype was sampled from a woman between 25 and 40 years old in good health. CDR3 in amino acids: CASSPGTGGNTIYF. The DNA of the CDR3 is TGTGCCAGCAGCCCCGGGACGGGTGGAAACACCATATATTTT.